The 3 T cell receptor beta chains presented below share a single source sample, sequenced in a study of Graves' ophthalmopathy and Graves' hyperthyroidism. RNA transcripts were the source from which TCR beta CDR3 regions were amplified. Following a first-round RT-PCR that used HTBI primers, a second-round multiplex PCR was carried out. MiXCR, applied by TCRdb to the multiplex PCR reads, yields one record per CDR3 protein. The table has about 620,000 distinct CDR3 sequences, about a fifth seen once. Specimen: peripheral blood. These receptors were collected from a woman aged 18-29 years with stable Graves' hyperthyroidism. Some clones in this sample may be carry-over from other donors' samples.

V is TRBV3-1 and J is TRBJ2-3; D gene uncertain. V lost 0 bases to trimming and J lost 11 bases, with 9 bases between them. Looked up from germline, CDR1 is LGHDT and CDR2 is YNNKEL (reference sequence). The CDR3 spans 12 residues. The CDR3 DNA sequence: TGTGCCAGCAGCCAAGATCGAGTTAAGCAGTATTTT. It is translated as CASSQDRVKQYF.

The chain has TRBV6-5 and TRBJ1-1; D is possibly TRBD1 (5 bases). The CDR3 covers 14 residues. From germline, CDR1 is MNHEY and CDR2 SVGAGI. V was trimmed by 4 bases and J by 0 bases, leaving 9 bases between them. The CDR3 loop is CASSWGGMNTEAFF. The DNA for the CDR3 is TGTGCCAGCAGTTGGGGGGGGATGAACACTGAAGCTTTCTTT.

The chain uses TRBV6-1 and TRBJ1-1; the D is unclear. Looked up from germline, CDR1 is MNHNS and CDR2 is SASEGT. The V end lost 6 bases, the J end lost 4 bases, and 18 bases lay between the germline ends. CDR3 length equals 15 residues. The CDR3 sequence is CASSPVGNWGTEAFF. In DNA form, the CDR3 reads TGTGCCAGCAGCCCCGTGGGGAATTGGGGCACTGAAGCTTTCTTT.